These 9 T cell receptor beta chains came from one sample sequenced in a study of tumor and adjacent non-tumor tissue in lung cancer. Three rounds of nested PCR, following a modified ARM-PCR protocol, produced the TCRbeta library. A single record per CDR3 protein comes from TCRdb applying MiXCR to the multiplex PCR reads. The repertoire has 60,000 to 85,000 distinct CDR3 sequences, 76% of them found once; the top ten carry around 40%. No cell sorting was done before RNA was extracted from the tissue. Distant lung tissue was collected more than 3 cm away from the tumor edge. The sample was distant non-tumor lung tissue. These receptors were obtained from a man aged 70-80 years with non-small cell lung cancer.

V usage is TRBV5-6 and J usage is TRBJ2-4; TRBD1 might be the D (6 bases). The CDR3 length is 17 residues. V lost 4 bases to trimming and J lost 8 bases, with 25 bases between them. Germline values: CDR1 SGHDT, CDR2 YYEEEE. The CDR3 sequence is CASSTTGTRVVGDIQYF. CDR3 sequence (DNA): TGTGCCAGCAGCACTACCGGGACAAGGGTCGTTGGAGACATTCAGTACTTC.

On this clonotype: At one end the junction does not follow the germline gene, possibly because of a read error. The gene calls are TRBV4-3 and TRBJ1-3; D remains ambiguous. The CDR3 is made up of 16 amino acids. Looked up from germline, CDR1 is LGHNA and CDR2 is YSLEER. CDR3 amino acids: CPSIQATAISGNTIYF. CDR3 sequence (DNA): TGCCCCAGCATCCAAGCTACCGCGATCTCTGGAAACACCATATATTTT.

The chain has TRBV28 and TRBJ2-1, with 7 positions matching TRBD2. This CDR3 comprises 13 residues. Looked up from germline, CDR1 is MDHEN and CDR2 is SYDVKM. Losses at the gene ends were 9 bases for V and 6 bases for J; bases not matched to a gene: 8. The CDR3 reads CARGREAVNEQFF. The CDR3 coding sequence is TGTGCCAGAGGGAGGGAGGCCGTCAATGAGCAGTTCTTC.

Regarding this clonotype: Mismatch with germline at one junction end may stem from a read error. The chain couples TRBV29-1 to TRBJ2-1, with TRBD2 as a possible D gene (5 bases). The CDR3 contains 15 residues. Germline loops: CDR1 SQVTM, CDR2 ANQGSEA. The CDR3 loop reads CSLGWRRNSYNKQFF. The CDR3 bases are TGCAGCCTTGGGTGGAGGCGAAACTCCTACAATAAGCAGTTCTTC.

Points on this clonotype: A read error may produce the germline difference seen at one junction end. The genes are TRBV11-2 and TRBJ1-1; maybe TRBD1 (5 bases). The CDR3 contains 16 residues. Germline lookup yields CDR1 SGHAT and CDR2 FQNNGV. CDR3 DNA sequence: TGTTCCAGCATCTTCCGCGACAGTAGCCTGAACAGTGAAGCTTTCTTT. Its translation: CSSIFRDSSLNSEAFF.

Note on this clonotype: A read error may be the cause here, since a much bigger clone is one base away. The chain carries TRBV6-2 or TRBV6-3 and TRBJ2-2; a possible D gene is TRBD2 (5 bases). This CDR3 region has 11 residues. Germline values: CDR1 MNHEY, CDR2 SVGEGT. This chain's CDR3 is CASNGPGKLFF. Here the CDR3 DNA reads TGTGCCAGCAACGGGCCCGGGAAGCTGTTTTTT.

There are many counts of this clonotype. The genes are TRBV6-2 or TRBV6-3 and TRBJ2-7, with 9 bases fitting TRBD2. The CDR3 spans 17 residues. Per germline, CDR1 MNHEY and CDR2 SVGEGT. Trimming cost V 6 bases and J 0 bases; bases outside gene matches: 12. In nucleotides, the CDR3 is TGTGCCAGCAGCCCAATCGAATTTAGCGGGAGCTCCTACGAGCAGTACTTC. It translates to CASSPIEFSGSSYEQYF.

On this clonotype itself: At one of its ends the junction is not consistent with the germline gene, which may arise from a read error. This sequence joins TRBV5-4 and TRBJ2-2; no definite D call. This CDR3 spans 15 amino acids. Germline CDR1 reads SGHNT; CDR2 reads YYREEE (reference sequence). The CDR3: CATSILGLVTGELFF. The CDR3 DNA reads TGTGCCACCAGCATCCTGGGATTAGTGACCGGGGAGCTGTTTTTT.

As concerns this clonotype: The CDR3 carries no conserved terminal phenylalanine or tryptophan, so it likely arises from a read error. The rearrangement joins TRBV6-2 or TRBV6-3 to TRBJ1-1, with a tentative D call TRBD1 (6 bases). The CDR3 loop spans 15 amino acids. Trimming cost V 8 bases and J 11 bases, with 27 bases left between them. The germline V gene encodes CDR1 MNHEY and CDR2 SVGEGT. The CDR3 nucleotides read TGTGCCAGCCGACCTTTCGTGGGACAAAGAAGAGATGCTTTCCTT. Translation gives CASRPFVGQRRDAFL.